This TCR beta chain was profiled in a study of CD8 T cells in Susac syndrome. Losses at the gene ends were 1 base for V and 2 bases for J; bases not matched to a gene: 4. CDR1 is LGHDT, CDR2 YNNKEL, per germline (reference sequence). CDR3 size: 15 residues. The table lists this clonotype with a count of one. Random-hexamer reverse transcription was applied to about 0.45 to 1 ug RNA. Using its own MiXCR run on the immunoSEQ multiplex PCR reads, TCRdb lists one record per CDR3 protein. The data contain some 190,000 distinct CDR3 sequences, approximately 96% of them singletons. The sequenced material came from CD4+ T cells from PBMCs. The TCR was taken from a human donor with multiple sclerosis. J is TRBJ2-5 and V is TRBV3-1; TRBD2 aligns across 7 bases. CDR3 amino acids: CASSQVERGQETQYF. The CDR3 DNA reads TGTGCCAGCAGCCAAGTCGAGCGGGGTCAAGAGACCCAGTACTTC.